This T cell receptor (beta chain) was recovered during a study of T cells in Graves' hyperthyroidism and ophthalmopathy (dated by TCRdb to about 2019). Notes on the research overall: Peripheral blood was sampled at the time of initial diagnosis, prior to any treatment. According to the paper, TCR Vbeta CDR3 sequencing was carried out on 135 peripheral blood samples, which came from more than 40 ophthalmopathy, under 80 hyperthyroidism and around 17 progressor patients. After sampling, hyperthyroidism patients received methimazole starting at 30 mg daily, and ophthalmopathy patients received high-dose intravenous methylprednisolone. The 100 or so discovery patients were randomly split 7:3 into training and test sets. An independent validation cohort of around 19 hyperthyroidism patients and roughly 16 patients who later progressed to ophthalmopathy tested prospective prediction of ophthalmopathy. To identify TCR V-J signatures that set the groups apart, the researchers used a discovery cohort of 100 or so patients, made up of under 50 with Graves' ophthalmopathy and 57 with stable Graves' hyperthyroidism. In about 6 Graves' hyperthyroidism patients, the study also compared T-cell repertoires from thyroid tissue with T-cell repertoires from blood.

V was cut back by 0 bases and J by 0 bases, leaving a gap of 18 bases between them. The CDR3, cysteine through phenylalanine, is 19 amino acids long. Here the CDR3 DNA is all that survives: 57 bases in frame from base 1. The germline V gene (reference sequence) specifies LNHNV as CDR1 and YYDKDF as CDR2. The TCR beta CDR3 regions were amplified from the RNA transcripts. The TCR CDR3 was subjected to a first round of RT-PCR using the HTBI primer set and the Qiagen OneStep RT-PCR kit. Libraries were constructed in a second round of multiplex PCR, after which size selection and purification were carried out. Libraries were sequenced paired-end with 100 bp reads on an Illumina HiSeq2000. The authors processed their data as follows. SOAPnuke was used to process the raw data, removing reads that contained adapters or uncalled bases, had a mean Phred below 15, or lacked an exact match to the constant primer or identifier. COPE v1.2.5 was used to merge the high-quality paired reads, and each unique nucleotide sequence was defined as a clonotype. Clonotypes were aligned to IMGT TRBV, TRBD and TRBJ reference segments using MiTCR v1.1. Analysis was restricted to V-J combinations with a frequency above 0.0001, which covered 99% to 99.2% of repertoires. A TCS score was defined as the ratio between F50 (clonal expansion) and ExV (chaos), using BLOSUM62-based TCRdist between CDR3 peptides within each V-J. Welch's t-statistics and random forest reduced around 510 V-J features to under 15, which were used in a naive Bayes classifier (R e1071). The public reads were run again by TCRdb, first through fastp at Q25 and then through MiXCR, and only productive beta chains were kept. Records with the same CDR3 protein are collapsed into one entry carrying the most frequent genes and DNA. TCRdb's processing, not the authors' own work, is the source of the V and J calls. This sample comprises a few hundred thousand distinct CDR3 sequences, roughly 14% of them detected only once. Roughly 7.3% of the sample comes from the top ten.

Details on this clonotype: Its cognate antigen has yet to be identified. Base-call qualities are not available, and no considerably larger clone is one nucleotide away.

Study-wide conclusions, independent of this receptor: In validation, progression to ophthalmopathy was predicted by the model with nearly 71% sensitivity and under 85% specificity, a median of approximately 6.5 months before onset. Blood samples also contained most of the expanded thyroid clonotypes (frequency above 0.001), which suggests that blood repertoires may reflect thyroid immune responses. Sample size was not statistically predetermined, and blinding of investigators to group allocation was not performed. A model built on a 13 V-J signature distinguished ophthalmopathy from stable hyperthyroidism, reaching around 90% sensitivity and around 81% specificity in cross-validation and 80%/75% in testing.

Stable Graves' hyperthyroidism was defined as no progression to ophthalmopathy during 18 months of follow-up. Hyperthyroidism patients were newly diagnosed, with disease duration under 2 months, and aged 18 to 65 years. Patients with uncontrolled infections, other autoimmune diseases, pregnancy or lactation were excluded. Diagnoses were established on the basis of clinical symptoms, serum thyroxine and TRAb, thyroid ultrasound, and orbital computed tomography. Ficoll-Paque density gradient centrifugation was used to isolate PBMCs from around 10 ml of fresh peripheral blood. Total RNA was extracted with Trizol reagent, and quality was checked on an Agilent 2100 Bioanalyzer.

This sequence originates from a woman in her 30s with Graves' hyperthyroidism. The sample comprised blood. The V and J segments used are TRBV15 and TRBJ1-5, with the D gene too uncertain to name. DNA sequence: TGTGCCACCAGCAGAGAATGGCCGGGCCCTACATCTAGCAATCAGCCCCAGCATTTT. It is translated as CATSREWPGPTSSNQPQHF.